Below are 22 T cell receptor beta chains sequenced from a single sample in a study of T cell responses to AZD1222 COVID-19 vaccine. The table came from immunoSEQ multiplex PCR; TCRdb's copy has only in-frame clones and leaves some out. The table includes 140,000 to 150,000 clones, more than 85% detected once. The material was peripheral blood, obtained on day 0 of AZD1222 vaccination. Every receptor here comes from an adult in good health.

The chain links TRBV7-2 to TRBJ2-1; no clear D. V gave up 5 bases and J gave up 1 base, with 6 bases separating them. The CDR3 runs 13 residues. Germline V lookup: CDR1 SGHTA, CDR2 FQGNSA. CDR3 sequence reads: CASSPGSYNEQFF. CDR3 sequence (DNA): TGTGCCAGCAGCCCAGGTTCCTACAATGAGCAGTTCTTC. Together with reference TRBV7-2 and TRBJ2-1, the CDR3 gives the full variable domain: GAGVSQSPSNKVTEKGKDVELRCDPISGHTALYWYRQSLGQGLEFLIYFQGNSAPDKSGLPSDRFSAERTGGSVSTLTIQRTQQEDSAVYLCASSPGSYNEQFFGPGTRLTVL.

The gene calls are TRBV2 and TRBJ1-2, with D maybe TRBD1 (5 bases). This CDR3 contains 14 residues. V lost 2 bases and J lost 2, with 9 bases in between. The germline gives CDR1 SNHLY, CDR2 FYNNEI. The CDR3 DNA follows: TGTGCCAGCAGTGAATCGAGGGGAAACTATGGCTACACCTTC. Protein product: CASSESRGNYGYTF.

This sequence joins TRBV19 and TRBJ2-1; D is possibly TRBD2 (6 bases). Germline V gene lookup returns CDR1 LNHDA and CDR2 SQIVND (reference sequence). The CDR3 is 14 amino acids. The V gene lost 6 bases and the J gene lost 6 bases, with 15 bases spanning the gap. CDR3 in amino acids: CASSERGAGNEQFF. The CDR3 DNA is TGTGCCAGTAGCGAGAGGGGAGCGGGCAATGAGCAGTTCTTC.

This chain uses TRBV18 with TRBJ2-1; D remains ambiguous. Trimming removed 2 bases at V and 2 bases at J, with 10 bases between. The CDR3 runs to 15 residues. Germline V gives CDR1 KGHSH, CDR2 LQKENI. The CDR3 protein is CASSPFRETYNEQFF. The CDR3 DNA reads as TGTGCCAGCTCACCATTTCGCGAAACCTACAATGAGCAGTTCTTC. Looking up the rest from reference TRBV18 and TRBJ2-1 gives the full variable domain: NAGVMQNPRHLVRRRGQEARLRCSPMKGHSHVYWYRQLPEEGLKFMVYLQKENIIDESGMPKERFSAEFPKEGPSILRIQQVVRGDSAAYFCASSPFRETYNEQFFGPGTRLTVL.

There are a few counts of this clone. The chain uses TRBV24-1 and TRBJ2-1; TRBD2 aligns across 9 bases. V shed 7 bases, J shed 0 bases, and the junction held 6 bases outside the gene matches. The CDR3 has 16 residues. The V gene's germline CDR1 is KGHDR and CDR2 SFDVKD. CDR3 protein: CATRSSSGSSYNEQFF. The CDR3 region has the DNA TGTGCCACCAGATCGAGTAGCGGGAGCTCCTACAATGAGCAGTTCTTC.

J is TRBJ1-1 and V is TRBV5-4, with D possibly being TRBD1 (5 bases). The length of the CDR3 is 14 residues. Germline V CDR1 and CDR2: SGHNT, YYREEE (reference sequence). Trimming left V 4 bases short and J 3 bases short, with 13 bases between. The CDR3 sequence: CASSPQTGDTEAFF. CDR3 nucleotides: TGTGCCAGCAGCCCACAAACGGGGGACACTGAAGCTTTCTTT.

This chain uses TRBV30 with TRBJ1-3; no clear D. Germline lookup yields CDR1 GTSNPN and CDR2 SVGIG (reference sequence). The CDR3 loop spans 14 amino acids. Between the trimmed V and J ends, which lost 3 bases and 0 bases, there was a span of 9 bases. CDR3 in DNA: TGTGCCTGGAGACGGCTGCACTCTGGAAACACCATATATTTT. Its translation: CAWRRLHSGNTIYF.

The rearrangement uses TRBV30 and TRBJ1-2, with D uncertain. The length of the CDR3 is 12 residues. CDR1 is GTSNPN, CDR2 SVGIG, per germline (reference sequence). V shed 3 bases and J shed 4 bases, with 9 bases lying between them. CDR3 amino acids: CAWRLGAYGYTF. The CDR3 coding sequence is TGTGCCTGGAGACTTGGCGCCTATGGCTACACCTTC. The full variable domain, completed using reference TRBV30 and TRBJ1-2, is SQTIHQWPATLVQPVGSPLSLECTVEGTSNPNLYWYRQAAGRGLQLLFYSVGIGQISSEVPQNLSASRPQDRQFILSSKKLLLSDSGFYLCAWRLGAYGYTFGSGTRLTVV.

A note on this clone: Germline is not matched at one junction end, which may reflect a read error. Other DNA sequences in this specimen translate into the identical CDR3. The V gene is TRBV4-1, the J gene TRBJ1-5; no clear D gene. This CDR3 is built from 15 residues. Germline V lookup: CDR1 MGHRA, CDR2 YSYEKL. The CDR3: CASSQDPDSNQPQHF. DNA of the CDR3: TGCGCCAGCAGTCAAGACCCTGATAGCAATCAGCCCCAGCATTTT.

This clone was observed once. CDR3: CASSLDADPSYNEQFF. In DNA, the CDR3 is TGTGCCAGCAGCTTGGACGCCGACCCCTCCTACAATGAGCAGTTCTTC. This sequence joins TRBV5-4 and TRBJ2-1; D is uncertain. This CDR3 is 16 amino acids long. Deletions cut 0 bases from V and 0 bases from J, with 10 bases between. Per the germline V gene, CDR1 is SGHNT and CDR2 is YYREEE (reference sequence).

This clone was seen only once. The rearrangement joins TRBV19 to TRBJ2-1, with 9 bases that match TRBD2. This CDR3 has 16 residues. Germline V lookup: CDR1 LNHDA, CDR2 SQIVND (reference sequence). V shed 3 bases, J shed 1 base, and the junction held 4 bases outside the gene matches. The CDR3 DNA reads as TGTGCCAGTAGTATGAGACTAGCGGCATCCTACAATGAGCAGTTCTTC. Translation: CASSMRLAASYNEQFF.

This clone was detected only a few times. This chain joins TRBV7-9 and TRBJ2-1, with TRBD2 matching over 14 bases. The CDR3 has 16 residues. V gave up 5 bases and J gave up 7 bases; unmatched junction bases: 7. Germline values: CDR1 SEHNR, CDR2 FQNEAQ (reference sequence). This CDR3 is CASSTPGLAGVNEQFF. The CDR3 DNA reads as TGTGCCAGCAGCACACCGGGACTAGCGGGAGTGAATGAGCAGTTCTTC.

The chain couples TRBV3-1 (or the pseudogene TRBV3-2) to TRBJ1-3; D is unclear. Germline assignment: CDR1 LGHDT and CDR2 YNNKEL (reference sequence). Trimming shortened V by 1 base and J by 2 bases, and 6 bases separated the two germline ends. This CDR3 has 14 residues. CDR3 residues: CASSQAGPGNTIYF. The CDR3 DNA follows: TGTGCCAGCAGCCAAGCTGGGCCTGGAAACACCATATATTTT.

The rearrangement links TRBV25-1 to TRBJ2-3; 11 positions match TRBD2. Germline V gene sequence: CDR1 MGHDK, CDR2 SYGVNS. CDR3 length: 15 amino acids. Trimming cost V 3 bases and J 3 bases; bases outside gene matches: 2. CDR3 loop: CASSELAGGTDTQYF. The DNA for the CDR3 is TGTGCCAGCAGTGAGCTAGCGGGGGGTACAGATACGCAGTATTTT.

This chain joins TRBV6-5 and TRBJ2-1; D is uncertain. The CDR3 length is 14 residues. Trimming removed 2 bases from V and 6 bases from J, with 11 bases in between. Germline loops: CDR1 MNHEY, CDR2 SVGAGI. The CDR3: CASSYLLRFNEQFF. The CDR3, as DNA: TGTGCCAGCAGTTACCTCCTAAGATTCAATGAGCAGTTCTTC.

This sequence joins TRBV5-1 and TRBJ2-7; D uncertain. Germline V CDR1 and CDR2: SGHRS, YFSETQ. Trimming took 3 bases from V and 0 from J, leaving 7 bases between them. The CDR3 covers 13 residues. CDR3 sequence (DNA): TGCGCCAGCAGCTCCTCCAACTCCTACGAGCAGTACTTC. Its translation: CASSSSNSYEQYF.

The CDR3 nucleotides read TGTGCCAGCAGCCAAGACCCCCTCGCCAGGACGTCATACAATGAGCAGTTCTTC. As protein: CASSQDPLARTSYNEQFF. V is TRBV4-2 and J is TRBJ2-1, with D unresolved. The CDR3 is 18 amino acids. V gave up 0 bases and J gave up 4 bases, with 19 bases separating them. Germline-derived CDR1 and CDR2 are LGHNA and YNFKEQ.

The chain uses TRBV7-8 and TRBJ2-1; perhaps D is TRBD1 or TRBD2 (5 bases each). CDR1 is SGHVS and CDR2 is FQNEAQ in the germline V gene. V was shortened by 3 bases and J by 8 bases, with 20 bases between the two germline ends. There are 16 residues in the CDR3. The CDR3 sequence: CASSFPYAVRGYEQFF. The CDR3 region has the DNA TGTGCCAGCAGCTTTCCCTACGCGGTCCGGGGCTATGAGCAGTTCTTC.

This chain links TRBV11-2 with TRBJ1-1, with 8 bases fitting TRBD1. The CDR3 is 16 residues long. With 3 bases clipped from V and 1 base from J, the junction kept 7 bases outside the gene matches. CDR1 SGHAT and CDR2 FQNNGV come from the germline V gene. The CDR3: CASSFDRGGENTEAFF. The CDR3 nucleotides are TGTGCCAGCAGCTTCGACAGGGGAGGGGAGAACACTGAAGCTTTCTTT.

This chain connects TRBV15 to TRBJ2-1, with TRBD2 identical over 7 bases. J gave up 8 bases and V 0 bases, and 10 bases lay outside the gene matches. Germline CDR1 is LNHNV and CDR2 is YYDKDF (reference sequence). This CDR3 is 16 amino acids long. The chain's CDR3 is CATSRDLGGGLDEQFF. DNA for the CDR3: TGTGCCACCAGCAGAGATCTGGGGGGAGGGCTCGATGAGCAGTTCTTC. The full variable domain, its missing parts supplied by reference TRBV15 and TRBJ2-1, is DAMVIQNPRYQVTQFGKPVTLSCSQTLNHNVMYWYQQKSSQAPKLLFHYYDKDFNNEADTPDNFQSRRPNTSFCFLDIRSPGLGDTAMYLCATSRDLGGGLDEQFFGPGTRLTVL.

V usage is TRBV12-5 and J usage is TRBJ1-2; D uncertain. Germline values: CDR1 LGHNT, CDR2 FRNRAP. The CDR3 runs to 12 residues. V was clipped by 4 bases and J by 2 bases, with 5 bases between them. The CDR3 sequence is CASGSPNYGYTF. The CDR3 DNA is TGTGCTAGTGGTTCCCCGAACTATGGCTACACCTTC.

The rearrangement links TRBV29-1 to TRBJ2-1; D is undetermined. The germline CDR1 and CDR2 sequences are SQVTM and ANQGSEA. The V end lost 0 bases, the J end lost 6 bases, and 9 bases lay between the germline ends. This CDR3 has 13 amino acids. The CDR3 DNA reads TGCAGCGTTGAAGATCCCGGTATCAATGAGCAGTTCTTC. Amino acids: CSVEDPGINEQFF.